The T cell receptor beta chain described here comes from a study of cytomegalovirus exposure and HLA in healthy donors. In the case of this clone: The antigen is not known.

Primers: 60 Vbeta forward and 13 Jbeta reverse. Sequencing was performed with immunoSEQ multiplex PCR; in TCRdb, only in-frame clones are kept and a portion is missing. The table lists some 150,000 clones, 75% to 85% of them singletons. The study, taken as a whole, reports: It emerged from a later analysis that several of the most significant clusters appeared to be linked to common viral pathogens. Immune exposure data for these donors was limited to CMV serostatus.

V lost 8 bases and J lost 1, with 14 bases in between. The CDR3 has 14 amino acids. Germline V gene data show CDR1 as MNHEY and CDR2 as SMNVEV (reference sequence). The chain employs TRBV27 and TRBJ1-1; D is possibly TRBD1 (5 bases). Sequencing input: PBMCs. The clonotype originates from a woman aged 18-30 years in good health and CMV-seropositive. The DNA for the CDR3 is TGTGCCAGCCCCCGGGGGACTGGGAACACTGAAGCTTTCTTT. The encoded protein is CASPRGTGNTEAFF.